What follows are 2 T cell receptor beta chains derived from one specimen sequenced in a study of T-cell memory formation after mild COVID-19. From the 5' RACE reads, TCRdb called clonotypes with MiXCR, one entry per CDR3 protein. In the table there are roughly 150,000 distinct CDR3 sequences, more than 14% of which are singletons. The sequenced sample consisted of PBMCs or a T cell subset sorted from them (not recorded which). The receptors were gathered from an adult woman who had mild COVID-19 (a few samples of this study predate the infection). Cell type and time point are not known.

To note about this clonotype: Because the CDR3 is missing its conserved closing phenylalanine or tryptophan, this is likely a read error. V usage is TRBV27 and J usage is TRBJ2-4; D is tentatively TRBD1 or TRBD2 (5 bases each). CDR1 is MNHEY and CDR2 is SMNVEV in the germline V gene (reference sequence). V was cut by 2 bases and J by 7 bases, with 15 bases left in between. The CDR3 is 15 amino acids. The CDR3 protein is CASSLMGDPRNIQYV. For the CDR3, the DNA is TGTGCCAGCAGTTTAATGGGGGACCCCCGCAACATTCAGTACGTC.

In its sample, this clonotype was seen a few times. The chain joins TRBV2 to TRBJ2-7, with TRBD2 as a possible D gene (7 bases). V lost 6 bases, J lost 3 bases, and 21 bases lay in between. The CDR3 runs 16 residues. Germline V gene data show CDR1 as SNHLY and CDR2 as FYNNEI. The CDR3 region has the DNA TGTGCCAGCAGCGGGGGGCCCCGGGACGGGGGCTACGAGCAGTACTTC. Its translation is CASSGGPRDGGYEQYF.